One sample yielded the 20 T cell receptor beta chains listed below, sequenced in a study of control samples from healthy donors and cancer patients. Generated by immunoSEQ multiplex PCR, the TCRdb table keeps only in-frame clones and is missing some. The sample holds 150,000 to 200,000 clones, 92% seen once. The sample comprised blood. The receptors derive from a woman in her 30s in good health.

This rearrangement joins TRBV28 to TRBJ2-5; D is perhaps TRBD2 (6 bases). The CDR3 consists of 14 residues. Trimming took 3 bases from V and 5 from J, leaving 13 bases between them. From germline, CDR1 is MDHEN and CDR2 SYDVKM. The CDR3, as DNA: TGTGCCAGCAGTTTTGTGGGAGGCGCGGAGACCCAGTACTTC. Its protein product is CASSFVGGAETQYF. Complete variable domain (other parts from reference TRBV28 and TRBJ2-5): DVKVTQSSRYLVKRTGEKVFLECVQDMDHENMFWYRQDPGLGLRLIYFSYDVKMKEKGDIPEGYSVSREKKERFSLILESASTNQTSMYLCASSFVGGAETQYFGPGTRLLVL.

The chain joins TRBV4-1 to TRBJ2-6, with no clear D. The CDR3 sequence is 20 residues long. Trimming stripped 0 bases from V and 0 bases from J, with 18 bases between. Per the germline V gene, CDR1 is MGHRA and CDR2 is YSYEKL. Here the CDR3 DNA reads TGCGCCAGCAGCCAAGATCCTTTTCCGGTCAGATCCTCTGGGGCCAACGTCCTGACTTTC. Translated, it gives CASSQDPFPVRSSGANVLTF.

The CDR3 protein is CASSRDRASGYTF. CDR3 DNA: TGCGCCAGCAGCCGAGACAGGGCGAGTGGCTACACCTTC. The chain uses TRBV4-1 and TRBJ1-2; TRBD1 aligns across 7 bases. CDR1 MGHRA and CDR2 YSYEKL come from the germline V gene. The CDR3 extends over 13 amino acids. J was trimmed by 7 bases and V by 4 bases; bases with no gene match: 6.

V and J are TRBV24-1 and TRBJ1-2; tentatively, D is TRBD1 (6 bases). Germline loops: CDR1 KGHDR, CDR2 SFDVKD. The CDR3 has 14 residues. The germline V and J ends were trimmed by 1 base and 8 bases, with 13 bases remaining between them. The CDR3 DNA reads TGTGCCACCAGTGATTTCGCTAGGACAGTCGGCTACACCTTC. Translating it yields CATSDFARTVGYTF.

The chain employs TRBV5-5 and TRBJ2-7, with TRBD1 matching over 10 bases. CDR3 length equals 16 residues. Germline-derived CDR1 and CDR2 are SGHKS and YYEKEE (reference sequence). Unmatched junction bases numbered 9, after V lost 2 bases and J lost 4 bases. In DNA, the CDR3 is TGTGCCAGCAGCTTAACTCTACCGGGACAGGGGTACGAGCAGTACTTC. Translating gives CASSLTLPGQGYEQYF.

This chain uses TRBV2 with TRBJ2-7; 9 bases agree with TRBD2. In germline, CDR1 is SNHLY, CDR2 FYNNEI. J was trimmed by 2 bases and V by 6 bases; bases with no gene match: 5. The CDR3 loop spans 14 amino acids. CDR3 loop: CASRPSGNAYEQYF. The CDR3 DNA is TGTGCCAGCAGACCTAGCGGGAACGCCTACGAGCAGTACTTC.

The chain couples TRBV10-3 to TRBJ1-1; tentatively, D is TRBD1 (6 bases). CDR1 is ENHRY, CDR2 SYGVKD, per germline. Trimming left V 4 bases short and J 5 bases short, with 8 bases between. The CDR3 consists of 12 residues. CDR3 DNA: TGTGCCATCAGTGGAGGGGGGACTGAAGCTTTCTTT. Its translation is CAISGGGTEAFF.

As for this clone: The same CDR3 is also encoded by other DNA sequences in this sample. J is TRBJ2-3 and V is TRBV5-1, with 8 bases aligning to TRBD2. The CDR3 is 15 residues long. Germline trimming cut 1 base from V and 2 bases from J; bases unmatched to any gene: 3. Germline-derived CDR1 and CDR2 are SGHRS and YFSETQ. CDR3 DNA: TGCGCCAGCAGCTTGACTAGCGGATCCACAGATACGCAGTATTTT. As protein: CASSLTSGSTDTQYF.

This clone was detected only once. The J gene is TRBJ1-4, the V gene TRBV15, with D hard to call. The CDR3 is made up of 13 amino acids. CDR1 and CDR2 from the germline V gene are LNHNV and YYDKDF (reference sequence). The V and J ends lost 5 bases and 2 bases respectively, with 6 bases between them. CDR3 sequence (DNA): TGTGCCACCAGCCCGAATACTAATGAAAAACTGTTTTTT. Protein: CATSPNTNEKLFF.

The V call is TRBV10-3, the J call TRBJ1-5, with D maybe TRBD1 (5 bases). The germline CDR1 and CDR2 sequences are ENHRY and SYGVKD. V was shortened by 0 bases and J by 2 bases, with 14 bases between the two germline ends. This CDR3 has 17 residues. The CDR3 loop is CAISESLGGAGNQPQHF. The CDR3 DNA reads TGTGCCATCAGTGAGTCGCTCGGGGGAGCCGGCAATCAGCCCCAGCATTTT.

J is TRBJ1-1 and V is TRBV3-1 (or the pseudogene TRBV3-2); D possibly corresponds to TRBD1 (6 bases). This CDR3 is 13 amino acids long. Germline CDR1 and CDR2: LGHDT and YNNKEL (reference sequence). V was shortened by 3 bases and J by 1 base, with 6 bases between the two germline ends. The CDR3 loop reads CASSHRGNTEAFF. Here the CDR3 DNA reads TGTGCCAGCAGCCACAGGGGGAACACTGAAGCTTTCTTT.

Remarks on this clone: In the same sample, other DNA sequences code for this CDR3. The chain joins TRBV12-3 or TRBV12-4 to TRBJ1-5, with D uncertain. This CDR3 spans 13 amino acids. Trimming removed 3 bases from V and 2 bases from J, with 5 bases in between. The CDR3 sequence is CASSFLRNQPQHF. In nucleotides, the CDR3 is TGTGCCAGCAGTTTTCTACGCAATCAGCCCCAGCATTTT.

This clone was observed a handful of times. The CDR3 DNA follows: TGTGCCAGTAGTGACGGACAGGGTCATATCTATGGCTACACCTTC. It specifies CASSDGQGHIYGYTF. V gene TRBV19 combines with J gene TRBJ1-2; 8 bases are shared with TRBD1. Per the germline V gene, CDR1 is LNHDA and CDR2 is SQIVND (reference sequence). V lost 5 bases to trimming and J lost 4 bases; unmatched junction nucleotides: 9. CDR3 length equals 15 residues. The full variable domain, with the rest looked up from reference TRBV19 and TRBJ1-2, is DGGITQSPKYLFRKEGQNVTLSCEQNLNHDAMYWYRQDPGQGLRLIYYSQIVNDFQKGDIAEGYSVSREKKESFPLTVTSAQKNPTAFYLCASSDGQGHIYGYTFGSGTRLTVV.

This clone showed up just once. The chain couples TRBV7-8 to TRBJ1-1; perhaps TRBD1 as D (6 bases). Trimming cost V 1 base and J 1 base, with 19 bases left between them. Germline V lookup: CDR1 SGHVS, CDR2 FQNEAQ. The CDR3 contains 18 residues. CDR3 sequence reads: CASSLEPRTARQNTEAFF. The CDR3 DNA follows: TGTGCCAGCAGCTTAGAACCCAGGACAGCCCGGCAGAACACTGAAGCTTTCTTT. The complete variable domain, with remaining parts taken from reference TRBV7-8 and TRBJ1-1, reads GAGVSQSPRYKVAKRGQDVALRCDPISGHVSLFWYQQALGQGPEFLTYFQNEAQLDKSGLPSDRFFAERPEGSVSTLKIQRTQQEDSAVYLCASSLEPRTARQNTEAFFGQGTRLTVV.

The gene calls are TRBV28 and TRBJ2-7; D is possibly TRBD2 (6 bases). Trimming stripped 5 bases from V and 3 bases from J, with 17 bases between. Germline assignment: CDR1 MDHEN and CDR2 SYDVKM. The CDR3 sequence is 15 residues long. The CDR3 bases are TGTGCCAGCAGTCCCATCCGGGACTCGGACTACGAGCAGTACTTC. It translates to CASSPIRDSDYEQYF.

V gene TRBV21-1 combines with J gene TRBJ2-4; the table's D call, TRBD1, was not checked against the DNA. TRBV21-1 is given as a pseudogene. This CDR3 has 18 amino acids. This CDR3 reads CASSTPGQGTLAKNIQYF. DNA for the CDR3: TGTGCCAGCAGCACTCCTGGACAGGGGACCCTAGCCAAAAACATTCAGTACTTC.

V is TRBV6-1 and J is TRBJ1-6; TRBD1 agrees at 8 bases. Trimming cost V 0 bases and J 5 bases; bases outside gene matches: 3. CDR1 is MNHNS, CDR2 SASEGT, per germline. This CDR3 comprises 16 residues. The CDR3 region is CASSEAGTGHNSPLHF. CDR3 bases: TGTGCCAGCAGTGAAGCTGGGACAGGCCATAATTCACCCCTCCACTTT.

This sequence joins TRBV19 and TRBJ1-1; D call uncertain. This CDR3 is 15 amino acids long. V lost 6 bases and J 1 base, leaving 15 bases between the germline ends. Per germline, CDR1 LNHDA and CDR2 SQIVND (reference sequence). The CDR3 nucleotides read TGTGCCAGTAGGCCCCCGGAGTCCCGGAACACTGAAGCTTTCTTT. This translates into CASRPPESRNTEAFF. The complete variable domain, with remaining parts taken from reference TRBV19 and TRBJ1-1, reads DGGITQSPKYLFRKEGQNVTLSCEQNLNHDAMYWYRQDPGQGLRLIYYSQIVNDFQKGDIAEGYSVSREKKESFPLTVTSAQKNPTAFYLCASRPPESRNTEAFFGQGTRLTVV.

As regards this clone: At the DNA level, this CDR3 is encoded by other sequences in the same sample as well. The chain joins TRBV7-2 to TRBJ2-2; D is unresolved. Between the trimmed V and J ends, which lost 0 bases and 4 bases, there was a span of 3 bases. This CDR3 region has 13 residues. Germline V CDR1 and CDR2: SGHTA, FQGNSA. The CDR3 here is CASSLASTGELFF. CDR3 DNA sequence: TGTGCCAGCAGCTTAGCCAGCACCGGGGAGCTGTTTTTT.

This clone was observed a handful of times. The chain is built from TRBV7-8 and TRBJ1-6; TRBD1 aligns across 7 bases. The J segment lost 8 bases and the V segment lost 1 base, leaving 5 bases of the junction unmatched. The CDR3 contains 15 residues. Germline CDR1 is SGHVS and CDR2 is FQNEAQ. The CDR3 DNA sequence: TGTGCCAGCAGCTTAGTTACAGGGGACTATTCACCCCTCCACTTT. It specifies CASSLVTGDYSPLHF.